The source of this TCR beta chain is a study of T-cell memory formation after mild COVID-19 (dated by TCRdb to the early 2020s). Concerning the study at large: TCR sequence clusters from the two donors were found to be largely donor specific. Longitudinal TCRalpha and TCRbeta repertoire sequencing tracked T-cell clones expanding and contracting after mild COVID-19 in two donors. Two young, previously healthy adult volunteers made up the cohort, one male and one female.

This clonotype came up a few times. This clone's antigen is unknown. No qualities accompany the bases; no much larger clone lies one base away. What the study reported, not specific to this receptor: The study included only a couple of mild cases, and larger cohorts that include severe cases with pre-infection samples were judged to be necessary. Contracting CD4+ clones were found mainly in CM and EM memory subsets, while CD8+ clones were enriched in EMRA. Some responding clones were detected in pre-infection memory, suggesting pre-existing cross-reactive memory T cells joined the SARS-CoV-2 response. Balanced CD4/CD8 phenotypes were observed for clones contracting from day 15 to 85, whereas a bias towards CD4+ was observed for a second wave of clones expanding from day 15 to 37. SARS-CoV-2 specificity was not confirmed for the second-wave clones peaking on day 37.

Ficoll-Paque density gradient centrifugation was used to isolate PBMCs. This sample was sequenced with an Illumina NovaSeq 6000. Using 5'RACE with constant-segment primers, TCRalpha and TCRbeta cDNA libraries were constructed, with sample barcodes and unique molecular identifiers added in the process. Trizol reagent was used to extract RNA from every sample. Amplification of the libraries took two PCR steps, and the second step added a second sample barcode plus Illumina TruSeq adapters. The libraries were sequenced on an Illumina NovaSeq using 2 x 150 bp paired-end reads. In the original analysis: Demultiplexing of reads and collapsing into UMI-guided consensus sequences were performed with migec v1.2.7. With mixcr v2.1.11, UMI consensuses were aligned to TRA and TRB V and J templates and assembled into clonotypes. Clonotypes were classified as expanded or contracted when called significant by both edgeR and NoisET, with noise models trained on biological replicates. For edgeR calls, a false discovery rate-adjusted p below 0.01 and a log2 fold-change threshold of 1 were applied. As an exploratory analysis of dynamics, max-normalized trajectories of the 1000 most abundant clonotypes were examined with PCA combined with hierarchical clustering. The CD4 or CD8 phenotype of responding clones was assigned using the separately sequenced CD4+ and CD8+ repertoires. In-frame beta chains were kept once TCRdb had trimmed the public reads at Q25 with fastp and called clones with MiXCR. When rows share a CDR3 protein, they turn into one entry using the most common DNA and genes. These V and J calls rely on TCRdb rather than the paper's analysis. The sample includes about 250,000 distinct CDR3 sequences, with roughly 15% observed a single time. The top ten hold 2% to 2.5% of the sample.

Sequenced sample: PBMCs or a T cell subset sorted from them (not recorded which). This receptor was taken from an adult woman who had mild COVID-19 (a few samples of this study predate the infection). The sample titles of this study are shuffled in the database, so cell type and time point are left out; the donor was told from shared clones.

The nucleotide sequence is given as TGTGCCAGCAGCCTTTCAGGGGTGAACACTGAAGCTTTCTTT. It is translated as CASSLSGVNTEAFF. The rearranged chain carries TRBV12-3 or TRBV12-4 and TRBJ1-1; a tentative D match to TRBD1 spans 6 bases. The CDR3 runs 14 amino acids, cysteine and phenylalanine included. Only CDR3 DNA remains: 42 bases, in frame from the first base. V is cut by 6 bases and J by 0 bases, and the space between the germline ends is 11 bases.